This T cell receptor beta chain was captured by sequencing in a study of technical replicates of blood from several donors. Concerning this clone: The junction differs from germline at one of its ends, possibly a read error.

Sequencing used immunoSEQ multiplex PCR; TCRdb keeps in-frame clones, though not all of them. The table has 95,000 or so clones, 85% to 95% seen once; the top ten hold about 0.3%. CDR1 is SGHTA and CDR2 is FQGNSA in the germline V gene. This CDR3 region has 15 residues. The chain couples TRBV7-2 to TRBJ2-7; TRBD1 matches at 9 bases. The sample taken for sequencing was T cells isolated from PBMCs. The sequence was obtained from a human donor in good health. The CDR3, as DNA: TGTGCCAGCAGTTCTAAGACCGGGACAGGGTACGCGCAGTACTTC. This gives the protein CASSSKTGTGYAQYF.